The source of this TCR beta chain is a study of shared clonotypes between healthy human individuals. This clone was recorded only once. The table came from immunoSEQ multiplex PCR; TCRdb's copy has only in-frame clones and leaves some out. The data contain roughly 2 million clones, just under 95% of them seen just once; the ten biggest clones take up more than 0.95%. The CDR3 covers 13 residues. Trimming removed 6 bases from V and 3 bases from J; junction bases left unmatched: 3. In germline, CDR1 is MDHEN, CDR2 SYDVKM. Terminally differentiated effector memory CD45RA+ cells were left out of the naive CD8 fraction, which was CD45RO-negative and positively selected for CCR7.

The chain employs TRBV28 and TRBJ2-7; TRBD1 matches at 9 bases. Sequencing was performed on naive CD8+ T cells sorted from blood. This clonotype originated in a man between 18 and 29 years old in good health. The CDR3, as DNA: TGTGCCAGCAGGACAGGGGGATTCTACGAGCAGTACTTC. It yields the protein CASRTGGFYEQYF.